This T cell receptor (beta chain) was found in a study of cytomegalovirus exposure and HLA in healthy donors. In the PCR, 60 Vbeta and 13 Jbeta primers were used. Using immunoSEQ multiplex PCR, the repertoire was profiled, and TCRdb retains in-frame clones only, with some absent. This sample contains more than 55,000 clones. Germline assignment: CDR1 ENHRY and CDR2 SYGVKD. This CDR3 contains 15 residues. Trimming shortened V by 4 bases and J by 3 bases, and 16 bases separated the two germline ends. This TCR was recovered from a woman between 35 and 50 years old in good health and CMV-seropositive. Sequences were obtained from PBMCs. V and J are TRBV10-3 and TRBJ2-7, with D perhaps TRBD2 (5 bases). Written as DNA, the CDR3 is TGTGCCATCAGTGGACTCGAGGAGGTGGGCTACGAGCAGTACTTC. Its protein product is CAISGLEEVGYEQYF.